The 15 T cell receptor beta chains in this list originate from one sample, sequenced in a study of CD8+CD57+ T cells in acquired aplastic anemia (dated 2018 in TCRdb). The instrument was an Illumina HiSeq 2000. Genomic DNA was used as template for profiling of TCR beta VDJ combinations and CDR3 sequences. TCRdb ran its own pipeline on the public reads, namely fastp trimming at Q25 and MiXCR clone calling, and kept in-frame beta chains. Here each entry gathers all rows of one CDR3 protein and keeps the most common genes and DNA. The sample records a few hundred thousand distinct CDR3 sequences, around 50% of which are singletons. 15% to 20% of the sample is held by the ten biggest clonotypes. Expansion of CD8+CD57+ cells had been shown by flow cytometry in the patients chosen for sequencing. Sequenced input: sorted CD4+, CD8+, or CD8+CD57+ T cells (not recorded which) from PBMCs. The receptor source for this set is a human donor with aplastic anemia.

The chain combines TRBV15 with TRBJ2-7, with D maybe TRBD2 (7 bases). Germline V gene lookup returns CDR1 LNHNV and CDR2 YYDKDF (reference sequence). V lost 0 bases and J 3 bases, leaving 15 bases between the germline ends. The CDR3 extends over 16 amino acids. In DNA, the CDR3 is TGTGCCACCAGCAGAGAAGGGGGGGGCGACAACTACGAGCAGTACTTC. This sequence encodes CATSREGGGDNYEQYF.

This clonotype was detected many times. The chain carries TRBV5-1 and TRBJ2-7; 10 nucleotides match TRBD1. There are 16 residues in the CDR3. Germline V gives CDR1 SGHRS, CDR2 YFSETQ. Germline trimming cut 3 bases from V and 4 bases from J; bases unmatched to any gene: 10. For the CDR3, the DNA is TGCGCCAGCAGCTGGAGCCTGACAGGGGGCAGATACGAGCAGTACTTC. Its translation: CASSWSLTGGRYEQYF.

This clonotype occurred a few times. The chain carries TRBV18 and TRBJ1-5; D unresolved. Germline V CDR1 and CDR2: KGHSH, LQKENI. The V gene lost 3 bases and the J gene lost 7 bases, with 13 bases spanning the gap. This CDR3 region has 14 residues. CDR3 loop: CASSPTRVGQPQHF. DNA for the CDR3: TGTGCCAGCTCACCCACTCGGGTCGGACAGCCCCAGCATTTT.

On this clonotype: A much larger clonotype is one base distant, so this may be a read error. V and J are TRBV6-1 and TRBJ1-5; D is ambiguous. Trimming cost V 7 bases and J 5 bases, with 6 bases left between them. Germline loops: CDR1 MNHNS, CDR2 SASEGT. The CDR3 consists of 11 residues. The CDR3 is CASNGYQPQHF. The CDR3, as DNA: TGTGCCAGCAATGGGTATCAGCCCCAGCATTTT.

V usage is TRBV5-6 and J usage is TRBJ1-2; D uncertain. Germline CDR1 SGHDT, CDR2 YYEEEE. Trimming shortened V by 4 bases and J by 4 bases, and 8 bases separated the two germline ends. This CDR3 comprises 12 residues. CDR3 sequence reads: CASSLESYGYTF. The CDR3 nucleotides read TGTGCCAGCAGCCTTGAAAGCTATGGCTACACCTTC.

The gene calls are TRBV6-1 and TRBJ1-1; 8 bases agree with TRBD1. This CDR3 is 15 amino acids long. The germline gives CDR1 MNHNS, CDR2 SASEGT. Germline trimming cut 6 bases from V and 1 base from J; bases unmatched to any gene: 7. The CDR3 bases are TGTGCCAGCAGACAGGGGGACAGTGGGAACACTGAAGCTTTCTTT. Translated, it gives CASRQGDSGNTEAFF.

The chain has TRBV20-1 and TRBJ2-3, with D perhaps TRBD2 (6 bases). The CDR3 loop spans 13 amino acids. Per the germline V gene, CDR1 is DFQATT and CDR2 is SNEGSKA (reference sequence). V was trimmed by 3 bases and J by 11 bases, leaving 18 bases between them. CDR3 protein: CSARPGGAYEQYF. The CDR3 nucleotides read TGCAGTGCTAGGCCGGGCGGGGCGTATGAGCAGTATTTT.

This clonotype appeared many times. The CDR3 region is CASSVVVGGPGEQFF. CDR3 coding DNA: TGTGCCAGCAGCGTAGTGGTGGGGGGCCCGGGTGAGCAGTTCTTC. This chain joins TRBV9 and TRBJ2-1, with D perhaps given as TRBD1 or TRBD2 (6 bases each). CDR1 is SGDLS and CDR2 is YYNGEE in the germline V gene. V was shortened by 0 bases and J by 9 bases, with 16 bases between the two germline ends. This CDR3 region has 15 residues.

The chain joins TRBV7-2 to TRBJ1-2; 9 nucleotides agree with TRBD1. The CDR3 contains 15 residues. Germline V CDR1 and CDR2: SGHTA, FQGNSA. The V and J ends lost 5 bases and 4 bases, in that order; junction bases with no gene match: 8. CDR3 amino acids: CASSQRQGGGYGYTF. As DNA, the CDR3 is TGTGCCAGCAGCCAAAGACAGGGGGGAGGCTATGGCTACACCTTC.

This clonotype came up many times. V gene TRBV12-3 or TRBV12-4 combines with J gene TRBJ2-7; tentatively, D is TRBD2 (6 bases). The V end was cut by 6 bases, the J end by 0 bases, with 15 bases between. The CDR3 has 15 amino acids. Written as DNA, the CDR3 is TGTGCCAGCAGAGGGGAGGCCGATAGCTCCTACGAGCAGTACTTC. Amino acid sequence: CASRGEADSSYEQYF.

In nucleotides, the CDR3 is TGTGCCACCAGTGATGAGACTAGCGGGACTCCAGATACGCAGTATTTT. It specifies CATSDETSGTPDTQYF. The gene calls are TRBV24-1 and TRBJ2-3; the match to TRBD2 covers 11 bases. With 3 bases clipped from V and 4 bases from J, the junction kept 5 bases outside the gene matches. The CDR3 consists of 16 residues. The germline CDR1 and CDR2 sequences are KGHDR and SFDVKD.

Many counts were recorded for this clonotype. The chain is built from TRBV7-2 and TRBJ1-2; 7 bases align to TRBD1. Trimming cost V 2 bases and J 1 base; bases outside gene matches: 10. Germline CDR1 SGHTA, CDR2 FQGNSA. The CDR3 consists of 17 residues. The DNA for the CDR3 is TGTGCCAGCAGCTTAAGCACCGGGGACAGCCGTAACTATGGCTACACCTTC. Amino acid sequence: CASSLSTGDSRNYGYTF.

With regard to this clonotype: The junction and the germline gene differ at one end; a read error may be behind it. The genes are TRBV19 and TRBJ2-5; 8 bases are a match to TRBD1. CDR3 length: 14 amino acids. The germline CDR1 and CDR2 sequences are LNHDA and SQIVND (reference sequence). The CDR3 DNA follows: TGTGCCAGTGGTATGGAAGGACAGGGAGAGACCCAGTACTTC. It translates to CASGMEGQGETQYF.

This clonotype was recorded at least ten times. The chain joins TRBV2 to TRBJ1-1, with D unresolved. The CDR3 runs 13 residues. V lost 3 bases to trimming and J lost 4 bases, with 9 bases between them. The germline gives CDR1 SNHLY, CDR2 FYNNEI. CDR3 amino acids: CASSDTGGTEAFF. In nucleotides, the CDR3 is TGTGCCAGCAGTGATACTGGCGGCACTGAAGCTTTCTTT.

The chain links TRBV29-1 to TRBJ2-1; D is perhaps TRBD1 (6 bases). CDR3 length equals 13 residues. The V end lost 2 bases, the J end lost 8 bases, and 13 bases lay between the germline ends. Germline CDR1 reads SQVTM; CDR2 reads ANQGSEA. The CDR3 DNA is TGCAGCGTTGAAAAACAGGGTGGGCATGAGCAGTTCTTC. It encodes CSVEKQGGHEQFF.